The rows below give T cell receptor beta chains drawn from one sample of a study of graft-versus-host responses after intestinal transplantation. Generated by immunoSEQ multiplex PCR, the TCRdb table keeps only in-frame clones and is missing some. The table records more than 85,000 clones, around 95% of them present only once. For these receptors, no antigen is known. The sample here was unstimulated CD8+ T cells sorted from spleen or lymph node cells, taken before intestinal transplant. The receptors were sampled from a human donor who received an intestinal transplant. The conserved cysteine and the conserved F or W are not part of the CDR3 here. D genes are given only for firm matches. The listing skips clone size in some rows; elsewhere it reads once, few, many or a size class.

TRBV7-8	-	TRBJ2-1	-	ASSFGDRYNEQF
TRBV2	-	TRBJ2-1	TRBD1	ASSAEQGARDEQF
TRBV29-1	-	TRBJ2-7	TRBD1	SVQTGTGAYEQY
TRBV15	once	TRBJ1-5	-	ATSRDRGSQPQH
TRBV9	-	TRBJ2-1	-	ASSRDLNYNEQF
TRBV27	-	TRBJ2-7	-	ASSPGTQTSYEQY
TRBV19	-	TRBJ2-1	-	ASGVGGSNEQF
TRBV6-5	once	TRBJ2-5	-	ASTQRGRETQY
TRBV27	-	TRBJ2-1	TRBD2	ATEGITGTSGYYEQF
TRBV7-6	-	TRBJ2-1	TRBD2	ASRLGTSGSYNEQF
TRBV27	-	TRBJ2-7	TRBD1	ASRPSPGTATLYEQY
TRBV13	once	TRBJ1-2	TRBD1	ASSSPRDRDYGYT
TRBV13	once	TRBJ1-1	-	ASSSPGIEAF
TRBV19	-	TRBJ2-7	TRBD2	ASSRGLTPSYEQY
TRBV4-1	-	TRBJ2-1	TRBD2	ASSQDTSDNEQF
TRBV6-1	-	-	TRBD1	AATQGDRGFYEQY
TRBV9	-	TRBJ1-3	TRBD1	ASSDSGGTGNTIY
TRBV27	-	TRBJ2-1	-	ASSPSARAYNEQF
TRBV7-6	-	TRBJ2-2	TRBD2	ASSLTGGTNTGELF
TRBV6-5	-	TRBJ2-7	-	ASSYQGLSYEQY
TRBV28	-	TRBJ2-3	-	ASSLLTYSGTDTQY
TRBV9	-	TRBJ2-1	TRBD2	ASSPGLAGGVTIGNEQF
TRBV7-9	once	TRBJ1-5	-	ASTGAGAGSNQPQH
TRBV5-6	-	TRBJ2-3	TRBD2	ASSPGLGTDTQY
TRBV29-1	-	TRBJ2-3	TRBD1	SVDENRGLTDTQY
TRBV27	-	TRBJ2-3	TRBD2	ASSSRSGSPTDTQY
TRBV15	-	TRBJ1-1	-	ATSRDRGSYTEAF
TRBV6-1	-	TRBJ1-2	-	ASSEFEAGNYGYT
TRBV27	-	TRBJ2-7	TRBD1	ASSLSGGQGSYEQY
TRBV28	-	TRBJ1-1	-	ASSTDGNTEAF
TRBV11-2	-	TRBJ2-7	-	ASSSTGRATYEQY
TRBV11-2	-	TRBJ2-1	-	ASRERSYSYNEQF
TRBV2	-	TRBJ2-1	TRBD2	ASYFSGSSGEQF
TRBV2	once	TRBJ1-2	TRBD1	ASSVPRTGEPNYGYT
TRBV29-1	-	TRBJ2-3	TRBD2	SVEGGIQSSGSLRTDTQY
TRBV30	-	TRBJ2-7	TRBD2	AWSGLAGAYEQY
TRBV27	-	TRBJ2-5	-	ASSPWVGGTQY
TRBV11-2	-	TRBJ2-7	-	ASSSSLDRWEQY
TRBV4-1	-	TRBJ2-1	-	ASSQEGPSQF
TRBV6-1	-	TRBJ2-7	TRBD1	ASGKTGGLNEQY
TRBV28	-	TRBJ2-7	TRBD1	ASSLGTGFSEQY